This T cell receptor (beta chain) was found in a study of identical twins' blood T cells (dated by TCRdb to between 2011 and 2013). With respect to the entire study: Roughly 50 million Illumina reads were obtained across 12 libraries, comprising six alpha-chain and six beta-chain libraries. The study compared TCR alpha and beta chain repertoires of three pairs of monozygous twins using next-generation sequencing to assess genetic influence on repertoire formation.

This clonotype has ten or more counts. Its specific antigen is unknown. No base quality information exists; no much larger clone differs at one position. Spanning cysteine to phenylalanine, the CDR3 consists of 13 amino acids. CDR3 DNA is the only sequence kept; it has 39 bases, read in frame from the first base. The germline V gene yields MNHEY for CDR1 and SVGAGI for CDR2. V loses 6 bases, J loses 2 bases, and the germline ends lie 10 bases apart. The receptor library was made with 5' RACE. Sequencing used an Illumina Genome Analyzer IIx. The RNA-based TCR cDNA libraries were made using a previously described protocol that was modified in several ways. To prevent cross-contamination, sample-specific barcodes were added to both ends of each TCR cDNA library during cDNA synthesis and amplification. Per the source publication's procedure: Each library contained about 2.2 to 4 million CDR3-containing reads, and somewhere between about 95,000 and nearly 550,000 clonotypes were identified for each individual. After reads with improper barcode index combinations were thrown out, a cloneset for each library was built using the MiTCR software. While assembling CDR3 clonotypes, MiTCR corrected PCR and sequencing errors and either filtered or rescued low-quality reads. Artificial out-of-frame clonotypes were mapped to in-frame sequences, with one indel allowed in the CDR3, and then removed. Similarity in V and J gene usage between donors was calculated as the Jensen-Shannon divergence divided by the mean entropy. TCRdb ran its own pipeline on the public reads, namely fastp trimming at Q25 and MiXCR clone calling, and kept in-frame beta chains. Here each entry gathers all rows of one CDR3 protein and keeps the most common genes and DNA. The V and J calls follow TCRdb's processing rather than the paper's. This sample holds around 380,000 distinct CDR3 sequences; roughly 27% were observed only once. The ten largest clones take up 6.1% of the sample.

The donors were six healthy women who made up three monozygous twin pairs. All three twin pairs had been reared together, and it was thought likely that the same infectious agents and vaccines had been met by these twin pairs. TCR cDNA libraries were prepared from RNA that was isolated from peripheral blood mononuclear cells. What the work shows at the level of the full study, not this receptor alone: Twin pairs were reported to be markedly more alike in V gene usage than unrelated donors were, even when looking at non-selected out-of-frame TCRbeta clonotypes. Environmental influences could not be excluded as an explanation for twin similarity, since twins were reared together. How many CDR3 clonotypes two donors shared depended mainly on the product of their cloneset sizes, and the twins did not clearly stray from this trend. Independent studies were stated to be required to validate the proposed role of the TCRalpha J segment in MHC recognition during thymic selection. Among the most abundant TCRbeta clonotypes, every donor shared more CDR3 sequences with her own twin than with unrelated donors.

The sequencing sample was made of PBMCs. This clonotype originated in a woman between 18 and 50 years old in good health. Here the chain combines TRBV6-5 and TRBJ1-2; a tentative D call is TRBD1 (5 bases match). The CDR3 in this case is CASRKTENYGYTF. The nucleotides read TGTGCCAGCAGGAAGACAGAAAACTATGGCTACACCTTC.